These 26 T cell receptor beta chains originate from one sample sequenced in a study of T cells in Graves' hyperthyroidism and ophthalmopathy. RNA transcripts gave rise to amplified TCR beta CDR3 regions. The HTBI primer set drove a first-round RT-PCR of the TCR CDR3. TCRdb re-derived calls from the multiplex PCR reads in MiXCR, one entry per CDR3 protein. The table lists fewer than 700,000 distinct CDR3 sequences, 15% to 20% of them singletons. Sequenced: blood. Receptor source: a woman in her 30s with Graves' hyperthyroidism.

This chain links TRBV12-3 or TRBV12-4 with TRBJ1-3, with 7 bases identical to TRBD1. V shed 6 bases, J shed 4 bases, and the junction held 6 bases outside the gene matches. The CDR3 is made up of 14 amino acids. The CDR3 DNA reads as TGTGCCAGCAGCTATACAGGGGACGGAAACACCATATATTTT. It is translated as CASSYTGDGNTIYF.

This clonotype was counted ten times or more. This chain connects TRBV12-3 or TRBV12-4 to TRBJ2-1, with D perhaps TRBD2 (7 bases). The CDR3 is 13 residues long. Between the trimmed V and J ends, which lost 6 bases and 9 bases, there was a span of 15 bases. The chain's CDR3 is CASSHQRGGEQFF. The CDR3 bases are TGTGCCAGCAGCCATCAAAGGGGGGGTGAGCAGTTCTTC.

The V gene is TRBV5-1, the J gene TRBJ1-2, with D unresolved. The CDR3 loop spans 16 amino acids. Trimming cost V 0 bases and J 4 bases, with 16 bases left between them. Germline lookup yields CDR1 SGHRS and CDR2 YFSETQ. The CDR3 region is CASSLGNIGIGYGYTF. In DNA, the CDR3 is TGCGCCAGCAGCTTGGGAAACATAGGGATCGGCTATGGCTACACCTTC.

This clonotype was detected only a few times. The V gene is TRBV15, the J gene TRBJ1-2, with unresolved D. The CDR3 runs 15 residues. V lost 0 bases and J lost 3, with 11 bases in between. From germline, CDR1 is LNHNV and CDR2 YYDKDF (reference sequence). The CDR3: CATSRDRRVHYGYTF. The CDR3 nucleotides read TGTGCCACCAGCAGAGATCGTCGGGTTCACTATGGCTACACCTTC.

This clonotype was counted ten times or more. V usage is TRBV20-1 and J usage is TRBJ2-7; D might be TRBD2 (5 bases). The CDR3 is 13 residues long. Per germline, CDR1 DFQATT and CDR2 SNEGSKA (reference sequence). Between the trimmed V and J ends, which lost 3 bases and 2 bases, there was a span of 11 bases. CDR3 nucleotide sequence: TGCAGTGCTAGTGATACGGGAACCTACGAGCAGTACTTC. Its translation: CSASDTGTYEQYF.

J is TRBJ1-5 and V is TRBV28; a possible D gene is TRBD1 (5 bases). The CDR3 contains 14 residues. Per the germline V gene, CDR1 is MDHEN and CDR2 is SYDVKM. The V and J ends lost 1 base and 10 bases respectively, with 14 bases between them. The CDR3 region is CASSLSSDGHPQHF. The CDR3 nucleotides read TGTGCCAGCAGTTTATCGTCAGACGGACATCCCCAGCATTTT.

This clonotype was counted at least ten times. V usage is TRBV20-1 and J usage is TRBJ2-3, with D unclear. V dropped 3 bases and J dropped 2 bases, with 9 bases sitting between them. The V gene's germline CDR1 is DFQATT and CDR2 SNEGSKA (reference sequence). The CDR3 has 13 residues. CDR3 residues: CSASLQFTDTQYF. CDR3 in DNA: TGCAGTGCTAGTCTACAGTTCACAGATACGCAGTATTTT.

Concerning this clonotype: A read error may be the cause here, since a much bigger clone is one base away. CDR3 nucleotides: TGTGCCAGCAGTACAGTGGGGATAGATACGCAGTATTTT. It is translated as CASSTVGIDTQYF. V and J are TRBV12-3 or TRBV12-4 and TRBJ2-3; D gene ambiguous. Trimming took off 5 bases at V and 5 bases at J, with 11 bases between the two ends. The CDR3 has 13 residues.

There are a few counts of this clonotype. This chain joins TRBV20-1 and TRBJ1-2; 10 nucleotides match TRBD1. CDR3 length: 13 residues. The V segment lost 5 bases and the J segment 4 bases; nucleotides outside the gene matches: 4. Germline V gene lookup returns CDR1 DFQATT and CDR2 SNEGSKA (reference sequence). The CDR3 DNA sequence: TGCAGTGCTTACCGGGACAGGGGCTATGGCTACACCTTC. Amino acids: CSAYRDRGYGYTF.

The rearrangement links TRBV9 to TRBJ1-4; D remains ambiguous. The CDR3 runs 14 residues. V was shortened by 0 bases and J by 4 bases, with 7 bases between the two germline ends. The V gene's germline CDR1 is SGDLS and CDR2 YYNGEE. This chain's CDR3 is CASSVDWGNEKLFF. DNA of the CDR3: TGTGCCAGCAGCGTAGATTGGGGTAATGAAAAACTGTTTTTT.

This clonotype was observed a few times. Here the CDR3 reads CATSDRLQGTQYF. CDR3 in DNA: TGTGCCACCAGTGACAGATTGCAGGGGACCCAGTACTTC. This chain uses TRBV24-1 with TRBJ2-5; D might be TRBD1 (5 bases). V shed 4 bases and J shed 7 bases, with 12 bases lying between them. CDR3 length: 13 amino acids. Germline CDR1 KGHDR, CDR2 SFDVKD.

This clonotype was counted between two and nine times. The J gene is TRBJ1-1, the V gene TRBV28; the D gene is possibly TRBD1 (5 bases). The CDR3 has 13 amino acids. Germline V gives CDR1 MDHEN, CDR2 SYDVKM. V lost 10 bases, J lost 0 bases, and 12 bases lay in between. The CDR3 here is CATLGPVNTEAFF. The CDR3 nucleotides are TGTGCCACATTGGGACCGGTGAACACTGAAGCTTTCTTT.

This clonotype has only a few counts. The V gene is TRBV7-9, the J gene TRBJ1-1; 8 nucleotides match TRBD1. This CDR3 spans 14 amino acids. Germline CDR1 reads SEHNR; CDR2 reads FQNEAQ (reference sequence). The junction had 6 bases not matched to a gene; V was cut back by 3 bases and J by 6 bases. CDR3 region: CASSFAGGHAEAFF. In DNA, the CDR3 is TGTGCCAGCAGCTTCGCAGGGGGCCACGCTGAAGCTTTCTTT.

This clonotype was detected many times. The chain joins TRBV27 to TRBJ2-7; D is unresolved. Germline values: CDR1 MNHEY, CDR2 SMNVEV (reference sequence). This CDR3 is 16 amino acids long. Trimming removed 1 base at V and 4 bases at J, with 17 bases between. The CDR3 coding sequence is TGTGCCAGCAGTTTATTCGGCCCCGACGGAATATACGAGCAGTACTTC. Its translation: CASSLFGPDGIYEQYF.

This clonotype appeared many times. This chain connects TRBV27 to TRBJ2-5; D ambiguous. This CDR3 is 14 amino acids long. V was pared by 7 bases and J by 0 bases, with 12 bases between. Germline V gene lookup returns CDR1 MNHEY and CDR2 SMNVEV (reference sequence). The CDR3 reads CASKGSAYQETQYF. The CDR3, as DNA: TGTGCCAGCAAGGGTTCGGCTTACCAAGAGACCCAGTACTTC.

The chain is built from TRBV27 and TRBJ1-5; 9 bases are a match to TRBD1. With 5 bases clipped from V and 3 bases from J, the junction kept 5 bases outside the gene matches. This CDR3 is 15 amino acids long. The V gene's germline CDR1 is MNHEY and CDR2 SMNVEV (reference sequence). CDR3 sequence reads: CASSLDRGFNQPQHF. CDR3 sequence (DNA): TGTGCCAGCAGTCTGGACAGGGGCTTCAATCAGCCCCAGCATTTT.

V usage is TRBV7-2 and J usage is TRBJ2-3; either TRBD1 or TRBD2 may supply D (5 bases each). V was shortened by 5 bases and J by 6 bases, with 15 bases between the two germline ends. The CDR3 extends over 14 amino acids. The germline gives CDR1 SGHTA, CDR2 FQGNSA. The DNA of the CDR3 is TGTGCCAGCAGCCGGGGACCTTGGACCGATACGCAGTATTTT. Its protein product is CASSRGPWTDTQYF.

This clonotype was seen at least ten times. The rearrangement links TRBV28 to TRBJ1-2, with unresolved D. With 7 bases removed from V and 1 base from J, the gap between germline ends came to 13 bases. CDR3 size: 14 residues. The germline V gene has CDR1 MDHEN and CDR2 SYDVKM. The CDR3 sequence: CASTGIVDNYGYTF. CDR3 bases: TGTGCCAGCACCGGGATCGTGGATAACTATGGCTACACCTTC.

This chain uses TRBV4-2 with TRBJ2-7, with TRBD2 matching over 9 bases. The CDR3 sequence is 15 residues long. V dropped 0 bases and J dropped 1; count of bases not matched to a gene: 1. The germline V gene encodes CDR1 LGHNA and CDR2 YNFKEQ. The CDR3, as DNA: TGTGCCAGCAGCCAAGATACTAGCGGGTCCTACGAGCAGTACTTC. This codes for CASSQDTSGSYEQYF.

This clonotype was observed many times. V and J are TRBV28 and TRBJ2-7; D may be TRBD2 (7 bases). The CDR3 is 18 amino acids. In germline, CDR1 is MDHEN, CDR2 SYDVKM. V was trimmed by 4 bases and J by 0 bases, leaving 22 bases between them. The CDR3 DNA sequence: TGTGCCAGCAGTTGGGGGGCGGCACTAGCGTCTAGCTCCTACGAGCAGTACTTC. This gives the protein CASSWGAALASSSYEQYF.

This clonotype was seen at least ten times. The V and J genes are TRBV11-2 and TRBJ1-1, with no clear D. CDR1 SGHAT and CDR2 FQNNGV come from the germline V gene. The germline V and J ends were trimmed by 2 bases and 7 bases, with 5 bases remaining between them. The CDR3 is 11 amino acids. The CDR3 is CASSLQVEAFF. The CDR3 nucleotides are TGTGCCAGCAGCTTACAGGTTGAAGCTTTCTTT.

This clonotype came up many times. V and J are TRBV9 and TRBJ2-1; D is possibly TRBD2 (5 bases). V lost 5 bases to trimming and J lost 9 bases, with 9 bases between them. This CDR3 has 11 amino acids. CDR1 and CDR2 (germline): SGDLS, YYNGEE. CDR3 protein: CASSVGGEQFF. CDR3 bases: TGTGCCAGCAGTGTCGGAGGTGAGCAGTTCTTC.

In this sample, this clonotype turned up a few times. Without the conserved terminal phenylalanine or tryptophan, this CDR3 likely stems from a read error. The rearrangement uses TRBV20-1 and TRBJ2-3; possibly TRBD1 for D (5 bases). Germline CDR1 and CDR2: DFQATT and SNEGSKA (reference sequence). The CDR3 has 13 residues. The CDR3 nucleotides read TGCAGTGCTCGACAGAGTAGCACAGATAGGCAGTATGTT. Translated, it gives CSARQSSTDRQYV.

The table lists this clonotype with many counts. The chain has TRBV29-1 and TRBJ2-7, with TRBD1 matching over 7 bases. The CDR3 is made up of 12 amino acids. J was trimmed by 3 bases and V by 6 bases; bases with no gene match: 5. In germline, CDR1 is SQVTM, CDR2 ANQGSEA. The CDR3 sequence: CSVGQDVYEQYF. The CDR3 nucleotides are TGCAGCGTCGGACAGGATGTCTACGAGCAGTACTTC.

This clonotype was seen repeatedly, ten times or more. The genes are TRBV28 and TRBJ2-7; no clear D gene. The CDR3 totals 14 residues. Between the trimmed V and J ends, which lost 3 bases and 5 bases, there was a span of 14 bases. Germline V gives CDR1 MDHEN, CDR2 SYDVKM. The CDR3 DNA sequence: TGTGCCAGCAGTTTGCAAACAGCCGTGGACGAGCAGTACTTC. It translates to CASSLQTAVDEQYF.

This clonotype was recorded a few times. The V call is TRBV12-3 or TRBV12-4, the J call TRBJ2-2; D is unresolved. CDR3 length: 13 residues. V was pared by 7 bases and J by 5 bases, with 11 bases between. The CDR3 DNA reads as TGTGCCAGCAACCCCTTCAAGACCGGGGAGCTGTTTTTT. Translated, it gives CASNPFKTGELFF.